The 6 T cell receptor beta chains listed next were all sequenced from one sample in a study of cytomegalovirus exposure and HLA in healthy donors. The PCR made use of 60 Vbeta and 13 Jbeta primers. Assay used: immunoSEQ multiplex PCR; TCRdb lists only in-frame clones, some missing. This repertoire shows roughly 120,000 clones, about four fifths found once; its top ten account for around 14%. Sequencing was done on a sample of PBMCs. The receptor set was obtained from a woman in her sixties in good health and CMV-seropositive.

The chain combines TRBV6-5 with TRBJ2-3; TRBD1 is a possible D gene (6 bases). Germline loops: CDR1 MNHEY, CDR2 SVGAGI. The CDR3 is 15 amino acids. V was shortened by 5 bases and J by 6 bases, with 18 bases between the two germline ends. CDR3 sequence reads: CASSVEQTGMDTQYF. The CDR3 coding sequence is TGTGCCAGCAGTGTAGAACAAACAGGGATGGATACGCAGTATTTT.

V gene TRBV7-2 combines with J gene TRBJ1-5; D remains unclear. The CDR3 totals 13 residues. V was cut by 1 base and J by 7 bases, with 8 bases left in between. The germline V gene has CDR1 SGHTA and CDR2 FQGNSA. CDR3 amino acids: CASSLDQVQPQHF. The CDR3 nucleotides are TGTGCCAGCAGCTTAGACCAGGTCCAGCCCCAGCATTTT.

CDR3 DNA sequence: TGTGCCAGCGGGTCGACAGGGGGACGGGGCTACACCTTC. Translating gives CASGSTGGRGYTF. V and J are TRBV6-6 and TRBJ1-2; TRBD1 matches at 9 bases. Germline V gene data show CDR1 as MNHNY and CDR2 as SVGAGI (reference sequence). The CDR3 is 13 amino acids. The ends lost 8 bases at V and 8 bases at J; junction bases unmatched: 9.

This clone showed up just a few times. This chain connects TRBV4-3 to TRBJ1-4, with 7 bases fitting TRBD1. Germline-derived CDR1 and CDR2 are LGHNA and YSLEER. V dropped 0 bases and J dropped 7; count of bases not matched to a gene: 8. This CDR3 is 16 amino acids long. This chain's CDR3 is CASSQDLTGLSEKLFF. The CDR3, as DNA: TGCGCCAGCAGCCAAGATTTGACAGGGCTAAGTGAAAAACTGTTTTTT.

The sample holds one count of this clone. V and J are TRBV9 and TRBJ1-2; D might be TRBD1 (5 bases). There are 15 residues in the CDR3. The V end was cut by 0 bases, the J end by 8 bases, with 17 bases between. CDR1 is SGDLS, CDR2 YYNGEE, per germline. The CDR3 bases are TGTGCCAGCAGCGTAGAACAGGCTGGGAAGTACGGCTACACCTTC. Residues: CASSVEQAGKYGYTF.

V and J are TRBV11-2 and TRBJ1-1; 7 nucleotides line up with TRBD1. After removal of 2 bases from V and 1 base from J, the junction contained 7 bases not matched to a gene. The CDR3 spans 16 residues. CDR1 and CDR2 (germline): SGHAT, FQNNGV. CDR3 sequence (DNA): TGTGCCAGCAGCTTACAGTGGGGACAGAGGAACACTGAAGCTTTCTTT. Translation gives CASSLQWGQRNTEAFF.